Detailed here is one T cell receptor beta chain. Its specificity is unknown. The sample comes from a study of CD8 T cells in Susac syndrome. The CDR3 is 13 residues long. Germline V gene sequence: CDR1 SEHNR, CDR2 FQNEAQ (reference sequence). Trimming removed 4 bases at V and 0 bases at J, with 7 bases between. An amount of RNA that ranged from roughly 0.5 to 1 ug was reverse transcribed with random hexamers. It was immunoSEQ multiplex PCR that amplified TCR beta CDR3 across 54 Vbeta and 13 Jbeta. TCRdb called the immunoSEQ multiplex PCR reads again in MiXCR, with one record for every CDR3 protein. This table has fewer than 150,000 distinct CDR3 sequences, around nine tenths appearing once. Findings of the study overall: The relatively small number of individuals in the TCR sequencing and HLA analysis was acknowledged by the study.

CD8+ and CD4+ T cells from blood underwent TCR beta sequencing. Relapsing-remitting disease, either stable or active, was present in the multiple sclerosis controls, who were treatment-naive patients. The source material was CD8+ T cells from PBMCs. The clonotype originates from a human donor with multiple sclerosis. The chain employs TRBV7-9 and TRBJ2-7; D is ambiguous. The CDR3 DNA follows: TGTGCCAGCAGCTCCATTTACTCCTACGAGCAGTACTTC. Amino acid sequence: CASSSIYSYEQYF. The variable domain in full, completed from reference TRBV7-9 and TRBJ2-7, reads DTGVSQNPRHKITKRGQNVTFRCDPISEHNRLYWYRQTLGQGPEFLTYFQNEAQLEKSRLLSDRFSAERPKGSFSTLEIQRTEQGDSAMYLCASSSIYSYEQYFGPGTRLTVT.